The entry below describes one TCR beta chain. It has no known antigen specificity. Per-nucleotide qualities are absent, and no much larger clonotype sits a single base away. The sample is drawn from a study of control samples from healthy donors and cancer patients (TCRdb year 2020). In the germline V gene (reference sequence), CDR1 corresponds to SEHNR and CDR2 to FQNEAQ. Trimming accounts for 6 bases at V and 1 base at J, while the number of junction bases matched to no gene is 5. The CDR3 runs 15 amino acids, cysteine and phenylalanine included. Only the CDR3 DNA is retained, 45 bases long and in frame from the first base. Library preparation was by the immunoSEQ multiplex PCR assay. Not all clones reach the TCRdb copy of this immuneACCESS table, which keeps in-frame sequences only. Checked studies attribute under half of the gap to unresolved V genes and leave the rest unexplained. Recorded for this sample are around 40,000 clones; approximately 90% of them occurred a single time. About a fifth of the sample belongs to the ten largest clones.

This TCR came from a woman in her thirties or forties with head and neck cancer. The sequence is built from TRBV7-9 and TRBJ2-2; the central 7 bases match TRBD1. Sequencing was performed on PBMCs. The CDR3 protein is CASRGWTGNTGELFF. The DNA sequence reads TGTGCCAGCAGGGGTTGGACAGGGAACACCGGGGAGCTGTTTTTT.